A selection of T cell receptor beta chains follows, all from one sample in a study of control samples from healthy donors and cancer patients. Method: immunoSEQ multiplex PCR; TCRdb's copy keeps in-frame clones and lacks some. Here the sample spans some 200,000 clones, 91% being singletons. Sequenced sample: blood. These receptors originate from a woman aged 25 to 39 in good health. Each CDR3 is given with its conserved first and last residue.

V,J,CDR3
TRBV3-1/TRBV3-2,TRBJ1-3,CASSIQGGGNTIYF
TRBV10-3,TRBJ1-2,CAITAAGGYGYTF
TRBV13,TRBJ2-7,CASSPRDSTYEQYF
TRBV6-1,TRBJ2-4,CASSDLLGIGIQYF
TRBV3-1/TRBV3-2,TRBJ2-7,CASSQARAEQYF
TRBV3-1/TRBV3-2,TRBJ1-1,CASSQGLNTEAFF
TRBV7-2,TRBJ2-1,CASSLDGTSGGDEQFF
TRBV28,TRBJ1-5,CASSRNRGQPQHF
TRBV21-1,TRBJ1-1,CASSKFRDNTEAFF
TRBV28,TRBJ2-1,CASSSPGRENEQFF
TRBV6-5,TRBJ2-1,CASTNRLAGNNEQFF
TRBV29-1,TRBJ2-1,CSVEGTSFEQFF
TRBV7-2,TRBJ1-1,CASSTGQGKTEAFF
TRBV3-1/TRBV3-2,TRBJ1-3,CASSQEANRRSGNTIYF
TRBV9,TRBJ1-2,CASSVDTNYGYTF
TRBV5-5,TRBJ2-7,CASSPDRDEQYF
TRBV15,TRBJ1-5,CATSSTTGVRKNQPQHF
TRBV9,TRBJ1-1,CASSPRGLGTEAFF
TRBV9,TRBJ2-1,CASSVGSGRAGDEQFF
TRBV5-6,TRBJ1-1,CASSLSGGPNTEAFF
TRBV6-1,TRBJ1-2,CASSERGPYGYTF
TRBV6-1,TRBJ2-1,CASSEADSYNEQFF
TRBV7-3,TRBJ1-1,CASRQTGGTEAFF
TRBV6-5,TRBJ1-1,CASSRTGKNTEAFF
TRBV4-2,TRBJ1-5,CASSQGYSNQPQHF
TRBV4-3,TRBJ2-7,CASSRGTEPYEQYF
TRBV7-6,TRBJ1-1,CASSIQGNTEAFF
TRBV11-3,TRBJ2-7,CASSLAGGTPYEQYF
TRBV4-2,TRBJ2-3,CASSQARDTQYF
TRBV14,TRBJ2-7,CASSTGATSDEQYF
TRBV30,TRBJ1-1,CAWRETMNTEAFF
TRBV4-2,TRBJ2-5,CASSQDRGRETQYF
TRBV10-3,TRBJ2-7,CAAGRVDEQYF
TRBV19,TRBJ1-4,CASSFQGVEKLFF
TRBV4-3,TRBJ2-1,CASSQQSGGSYNEQFF
TRBV27,TRBJ1-4,CASSIQGPATNEKLFF
TRBV11-3,TRBJ1-1,CASSLQGAEAFF
TRBV4-1,TRBJ1-5,CASSQVGNQPQHF
TRBV12-3/TRBV12-4,TRBJ1-2,CASSFSGNYGYTF
TRBV9,TRBJ2-7,CASSSGLAGGNEQYF
TRBV27,TRBJ1-6,CASSSPGENSPLHF
TRBV4-2,TRBJ2-1,CASSQGTTSYNEQFF
TRBV4-1,TRBJ1-2,CASSQETGSYYGYTF
TRBV11-3,TRBJ2-1,CASSIMGGHNEQFF
TRBV18,TRBJ2-7,CASSPGTGIWEQYF
TRBV3-1/TRBV3-2,TRBJ1-1,CASSQGGHTEAFF
TRBV6-6,TRBJ1-2,CASSLTTNYGYTF
TRBV28,TRBJ2-5,CASSPGGQETQYF
TRBV24-1,TRBJ1-2,CATSDPSGTGDGYTF
TRBV7-9,TRBJ1-1,CASSLVPGRTEAFF